This T cell receptor (beta chain) was documented in a study of T cells in Graves' hyperthyroidism and ophthalmopathy. In its sample, this clonotype was seen many times. Its specificity is unknown. Overall study findings and caveats: Researchers report that a 13 V-J model separated ophthalmopathy from stable hyperthyroidism.

With V trimmed by 6 bases and J by 3 bases, 5 bases remained unmatched. Germline V gene data show CDR1 as SNHLY and CDR2 as FYNNEI. The CDR3 totals 14 residues. RNA transcripts yielded amplified TCR beta CDR3 regions. The HTBI primer set drove a first-round RT-PCR of the TCR CDR3. From the multiplex PCR reads, TCRdb called clonotypes with MiXCR, one entry per CDR3 protein. The sample lists 100,000 to 130,000 distinct CDR3 sequences, 15% to 20% seen once, with 35% to 45% in the top ten. This TCR derives from a woman aged 45-59 years with Graves' hyperthyroidism. The chain recombines TRBV2 with TRBJ2-3; 8 nucleotides match TRBD1. Sequencing was carried out using blood. The CDR3 sequence is CASRGGQGTDTQYF. The DNA for the CDR3 is TGTGCCAGCAGGGGAGGACAGGGAACAGATACGCAGTATTTT.